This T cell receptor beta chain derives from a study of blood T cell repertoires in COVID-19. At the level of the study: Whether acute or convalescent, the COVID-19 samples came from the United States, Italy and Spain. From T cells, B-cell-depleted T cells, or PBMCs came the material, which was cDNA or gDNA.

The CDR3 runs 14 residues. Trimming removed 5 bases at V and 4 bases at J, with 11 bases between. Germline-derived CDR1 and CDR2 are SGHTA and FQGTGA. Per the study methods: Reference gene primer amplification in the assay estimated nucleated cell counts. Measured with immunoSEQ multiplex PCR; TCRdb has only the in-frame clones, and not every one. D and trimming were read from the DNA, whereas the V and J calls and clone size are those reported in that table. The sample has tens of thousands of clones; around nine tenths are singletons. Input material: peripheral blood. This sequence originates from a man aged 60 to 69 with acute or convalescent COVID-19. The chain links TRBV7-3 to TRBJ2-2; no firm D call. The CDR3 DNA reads TGTGCCAGCAGCGTATCCGTCCGCACCGGGGAGCTGTTTTTT. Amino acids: CASSVSVRTGELFF.